Listed below are T cell receptor beta chains from one sample, sequenced in a study of cytomegalovirus exposure and HLA in healthy donors. Produced via immunoSEQ multiplex PCR; TCRdb's table is partial and in-frame only. The sample is made up of 170,000 or so clones, and the top ten hold about 2% of it. The material sequenced was PBMCs. The source of these receptors is a man aged 30 to 45 in good health and CMV-seronegative. Each CDR3 is given with its conserved first and last residue. Each record gives: D gene, J gene, V gene, CDR3 DNA, CDR3 protein. The D gene is left open where the match is weak.

>TRBD1|TRBJ1-2|TRBV5-1
TGCGCCAGCCGCATAGCCCCCGGGACAGGGGGCTATGGCTACACCTTC
CASRIAPGTGGYGYTF
>TRBD1|TRBJ1-1|TRBV19
TGTGCCAGTAGATCGCGGGACAGGCGGGCTTTCTTT
CASRSRDRRAFF
>TRBD1|TRBJ1-5|TRBV7-9
TGTGCCAGCAGCTGGACAGGGGGCAATCAGCCCCAGCATTTT
CASSWTGGNQPQHF
>-|TRBJ1-2|TRBV7-2
TGTGCCAGCAGATTTGACAGCTATGGCTACACCTTC
CASRFDSYGYTF
>-|TRBJ2-1|TRBV10-2
TGCGCCAGCAGGATGGACTGGAGCTCCTACAATGAGCAGTTCTTC
CASRMDWSSYNEQFF
>TRBD1|TRBJ1-2|TRBV5-8
TGTGCCAGCAGCCGGGACAGCGAGATCTATGGCTACACCTTC
CASSRDSEIYGYTF
>TRBD2|TRBJ2-3|TRBV7-3
TGTGCCAGCAGCCCAAGCGGGAGGGGGACAGATACGCAGTATTTT
CASSPSGRGTDTQYF
>-|TRBJ2-7|TRBV18
TGTGCCAGCTCACCTTCCGACTTCGCCGAGCAGTACTTC
CASSPSDFAEQYF
>-|TRBJ1-3|TRBV5-1
TGCGCCAGCAGCTTGGGTCCGGGTGGAAACACCATATATTTT
CASSLGPGGNTIYF
>TRBD1|TRBJ2-5|TRBV10-3
TGTGCCATCAGTCGGACAGGGGAGAGCGAGACCCAGTACTTC
CAISRTGESETQYF
>TRBD1|TRBJ1-2|TRBV10-3
TGTGCCATCACCCAGTCGGGACAGAGCTATGGCTACACCTTC
CAITQSGQSYGYTF
>TRBD1|TRBJ2-3|TRBV12-5
TGTGCTAGTGGTCCTACAGGGGCAGATACGCAGTATTTT
CASGPTGADTQYF
>-|TRBJ2-7|TRBV7-9
TGTGCCAGCAGCGGAGGGACCGGCTCCTACGAGCAGTACTTC
CASSGGTGSYEQYF
>TRBD1|TRBJ2-1|TRBV10-3
TGTGCCACCACGGACCGGGACAGGGAGCAGTTCTTC
CATTDRDREQFF
>-|TRBJ2-7|TRBV5-6
TGTGCCAGCAGCTTACGATACAGCTACGAGCAGTACTTC
CASSLRYSYEQYF
>TRBD1|TRBJ1-2|TRBV7-9
TGTGCCAGCAGCTTAGGGGGACAGGGTCCCCTCTCTGGCGGCTACACCTTC
CASSLGGQGPLSGGYTF
>TRBD2|TRBJ2-6|TRBV9
TGTGCCAGCAGCCCCAACCCGACTAGCGGGATACCGGGTGGGGCCAACGTCCTGACTTTC
CASSPNPTSGIPGGANVLTF
>TRBD2|TRBJ2-1|TRBV19
TGTGCCAGTAGCCTTAGCGGGAGCTCCTACAATGAGCAGTTCTTC
CASSLSGSSYNEQFF
>TRBD2|TRBJ2-1|TRBV7-2
TGTGCCAGCAGCCACAGTGGACGGGAGGTTTACTACAATGAGCAGTTCTTC
CASSHSGREVYYNEQFF
>-|TRBJ2-7|TRBV5-6
TGTGCCAGCAGCTTGGTCCAGGATTCTGGCGAGCAGTACTTC
CASSLVQDSGEQYF
>-|TRBJ1-5|TRBV18
TGTGCCAGCTCACCAATGAGGGGGAATCAGCCCCAGCATTTT
CASSPMRGNQPQHF
>-|TRBJ1-2|TRBV5-4
TGTGCCAGCAGCTTGAACTCGGGGAGTGGCTACACCTTC
CASSLNSGSGYTF